What follows are 22 T cell receptor beta chains derived from one specimen sequenced in a study of blood T cell repertoires in COVID-19. Generated by immunoSEQ multiplex PCR, the TCRdb table keeps only in-frame clones and is missing some. Among some 49,000 clones listed, 81% were seen once. Sequences were obtained from peripheral blood. All receptors derive from a woman of 80 years or more with COVID-19, enrolled during active disease.

This clone was counted only a few times. The sample has other DNA sequences that encode this CDR3 too. The rearrangement uses TRBV10-3 and TRBJ1-2; 8 positions agree with TRBD1. The CDR3 extends over 14 amino acids. J was trimmed by 5 bases and V by 4 bases; bases with no gene match: 6. CDR1 is ENHRY and CDR2 is SYGVKD in the germline V gene. The CDR3 is CAISGSTGDYGYTF. The CDR3 coding sequence is TGTGCCATCAGTGGATCGACAGGGGATTATGGCTACACCTTC.

The chain uses TRBV6-1 and TRBJ1-3; D is undetermined. The CDR3 is 21 residues long. Trimming shortened V by 2 bases and J by 0 bases, and 26 bases separated the two germline ends. The germline gives CDR1 MNHNS, CDR2 SASEGT. CDR3 sequence (DNA): TGTGCCAGCAGTGAACGCCCAGCGGCAGACCGTCAATCCAGCTCTGGAAACACCATATATTTT. Translating it yields CASSERPAADRQSSSGNTIYF.

The J gene is TRBJ2-1, the V gene TRBV6-5, with 7 bases matching TRBD2. The germline V gene has CDR1 MNHEY and CDR2 SVGAGI. Germline trimming cut 6 bases from V and 8 bases from J; bases unmatched to any gene: 13. The length of the CDR3 is 15 residues. The DNA for the CDR3 is TGTGCCAGCAGCCAATTCGGCGGGAGCTCGGATGAGCAGTTCTTC. It translates to CASSQFGGSSDEQFF.

The chain is built from TRBV2 and TRBJ2-5; TRBD2 is a possible D gene (7 bases). The CDR3 length is 14 residues. Germline V gives CDR1 SNHLY, CDR2 FYNNEI. Between the trimmed V and J ends, which lost 2 bases and 4 bases, there was a span of 11 bases. The CDR3 sequence is CASSEWGGGETQYF. CDR3 bases: TGTGCCAGCAGTGAATGGGGGGGCGGAGAGACCCAGTACTTC.

CDR3 sequence: CASSIGGGYGYTF. The CDR3 coding sequence is TGTGCCAGTAGTATTGGGGGCGGCTATGGCTACACCTTC. This chain joins TRBV19 and TRBJ1-2; possibly TRBD1 for D (6 bases). Trimming left V 3 bases short and J 4 bases short, with 9 bases between. This CDR3 contains 13 residues. Per the germline V gene, CDR1 is LNHDA and CDR2 is SQIVND (reference sequence).

V and J are TRBV24-1 and TRBJ1-1, with D possibly matching TRBD1 (5 bases). CDR3 length: 13 residues. V was trimmed by 2 bases and J by 5 bases, leaving 8 bases between them. Per the germline V gene, CDR1 is KGHDR and CDR2 is SFDVKD. The CDR3 sequence: CATSDYRGTEAFF. The CDR3 DNA reads as TGTGCCACCAGTGATTATAGGGGAACTGAAGCTTTCTTT.

The chain joins TRBV9 to TRBJ2-7; 7 positions agree with TRBD1. Germline CDR1 SGDLS, CDR2 YYNGEE. The V gene end was trimmed by 4 bases and the J gene end by 3 bases; junction bases not matched to a gene: 10. This CDR3 is 15 amino acids long. The CDR3, as DNA: TGTGCCAGCAGCCCACCCAGAGGGGGCTTCTACGAGCAGTACTTC. It is translated as CASSPPRGGFYEQYF.

The chain recombines TRBV6-5 with TRBJ2-3; unclear D gene. The germline V gene encodes CDR1 MNHEY and CDR2 SVGAGI. The CDR3 consists of 16 residues. V was clipped by 2 bases and J by 1 base, with 13 bases between them. Here the CDR3 reads CASSYRSSRGTDTQYF. CDR3 in DNA: TGTGCCAGCAGTTACAGGTCTAGTAGAGGCACAGATACGCAGTATTTT.

The V call is TRBV20-1, the J call TRBJ2-5; TRBD2 agrees at 10 bases. V dropped 3 bases and J dropped 4; count of bases not matched to a gene: 14. The CDR3 sequence is 17 residues long. Germline assignment: CDR1 DFQATT and CDR2 SNEGSKA (reference sequence). The CDR3 reads CSASKAGGPRNGETQYF. The CDR3 DNA follows: TGCAGTGCTAGTAAAGCGGGAGGGCCGAGGAATGGAGAGACCCAGTACTTC.

The chain employs TRBV5-6 and TRBJ1-6; D ambiguous. Trimming took 4 bases from V and 9 from J, leaving 17 bases between them. Per the germline V gene, CDR1 is SGHDT and CDR2 is YYEEEE. The CDR3 is 15 amino acids. This CDR3 reads CASSPKRAFSSPLHF. CDR3 nucleotide sequence: TGTGCCAGCAGCCCGAAGAGGGCATTTAGTTCACCCCTCCACTTT.

The CDR3 loop is CASSAPQGASSYEQYF. For the CDR3, the DNA is TGTGCCAGCAGTGCTCCACAGGGGGCCAGCTCCTACGAGCAGTACTTC. V and J are TRBV27 and TRBJ2-7; the match to TRBD1 covers 9 bases. Germline V gene lookup returns CDR1 MNHEY and CDR2 SMNVEV (reference sequence). This CDR3 is 16 amino acids long. J lost 0 bases, V lost 5 bases, and 8 bases had no gene match.

The V gene is TRBV29-1, the J gene TRBJ2-7; D remains unclear. Germline-derived CDR1 and CDR2 are SQVTM and ANQGSEA. The CDR3 length is 11 residues. The V gene lost 5 bases and the J gene lost 4 bases, with 9 bases spanning the gap. CDR3 loop: CSVSPGYEQYF. Here the CDR3 DNA reads TGCAGCGTTTCTCCCGGGTACGAGCAGTACTTC.

This rearrangement joins TRBV24-1 to TRBJ2-1, with 11 bases aligning to TRBD2. CDR3 length: 16 residues. After removal of 1 base from V and 8 bases from J, the junction contained 6 bases not matched to a gene. Germline loops: CDR1 KGHDR, CDR2 SFDVKD. The CDR3 DNA sequence: TGTGCCACCAGTGATTTAACTAGCGGGAGCGTTTATGAGCAGTTCTTC. It specifies CATSDLTSGSVYEQFF.

V gene TRBV10-3 combines with J gene TRBJ2-1; the D is unclear. V lost 2 bases to trimming and J lost 0 bases, with 11 bases between them. Germline V CDR1 and CDR2: ENHRY, SYGVKD. The CDR3 has 16 amino acids. The CDR3 spells CAISEGGWSSYNEQFF. The CDR3 DNA reads as TGTGCCATCAGTGAGGGTGGCTGGAGCTCCTACAATGAGCAGTTCTTC.

A single count supports this clone. The chain carries TRBV9 and TRBJ2-1; possibly TRBD2 for D (5 bases). This CDR3 spans 16 amino acids. The germline gives CDR1 SGDLS, CDR2 YYNGEE. The V gene lost 0 bases and the J gene lost 0 bases, with 10 bases spanning the gap. The CDR3: CASSVVRSGSYNEQFF. The DNA for the CDR3 is TGTGCCAGCAGCGTAGTTCGGAGCGGCTCCTACAATGAGCAGTTCTTC. The full variable domain, rest sourced from reference TRBV9 and TRBJ2-1, is DSGVTQTPKHLITATGQRVTLRCSPRSGDLSVYWYQQSLDQGLQFLIQYYNGEERAKGNILERFSAQQFPDLHSELNLSSLELGDSALYFCASSVVRSGSYNEQFFGPGTRLTVL.

The V call is TRBV4-2, the J call TRBJ1-2; D not certain. Looked up from germline, CDR1 is LGHNA and CDR2 is YNFKEQ. CDR3 length equals 15 residues. V was trimmed by 0 bases and J by 2 bases, leaving 10 bases between them. For the CDR3, the DNA is TGTGCCAGCAGCCAAGAGACTGATAGGAACTATGGCTACACCTTC. This gives the protein CASSQETDRNYGYTF.

This chain uses TRBV12-3 or TRBV12-4 with TRBJ2-7; D is undetermined. The CDR3 sequence is 13 residues long. Trimming cost V 3 bases and J 0 bases, with 6 bases left between them. Written as DNA, the CDR3 is TGTGCCAGCAGTTTCCCGAGCTCCTACGAGCAGTACTTC. Encoded protein: CASSFPSSYEQYF.

The chain is built from TRBV11-2 and TRBJ2-1; the D gene is possibly TRBD2 (7 bases). CDR3 size: 18 residues. V was clipped by 5 bases and J by 2 bases, with 22 bases between them. Germline V CDR1 and CDR2: SGHAT, FQNNGV. The CDR3 DNA follows: TGTGCCAGCAGCAAAGCCCCTGCGGGGGCCCGAACCTACAATGAGCAGTTCTTC. It translates to CASSKAPAGARTYNEQFF.

V and J are TRBV6-6 and TRBJ2-3; D perhaps matches TRBD1 (6 bases). The CDR3 totals 16 residues. V lost 0 bases and J lost 1, with 11 bases in between. Germline CDR1 is MNHNY and CDR2 is SVGAGI (reference sequence). This chain's CDR3 is CASSYSNKGGTDTQYF. The CDR3 DNA reads TGTGCCAGCAGTTACTCGAATAAGGGGGGCACAGATACGCAGTATTTT.

This clone was counted many times. The chain is built from TRBV7-9 and TRBJ2-4; a weak D match, TRBD1 (6 bases). The CDR3 contains 13 residues. Trimming left V 0 bases short and J 10 bases short, with 10 bases between. CDR1 is SEHNR, CDR2 FQNEAQ, per germline (reference sequence). The CDR3 loop reads CASSLALRGIQYF. For the CDR3, the DNA is TGTGCCAGCAGCTTAGCGCTGAGGGGGATTCAGTACTTC.

The chain employs TRBV27 and TRBJ1-3; maybe TRBD1 (6 bases). Germline assignment: CDR1 MNHEY and CDR2 SMNVEV (reference sequence). CDR3 size: 15 residues. V was clipped by 6 bases and J by 0 bases, with 12 bases between them. CDR3 sequence reads: CASSAGTNSGNTIYF. Written as DNA, the CDR3 is TGTGCCAGCAGCGCCGGGACAAACTCTGGAAACACCATATATTTT.

The chain uses TRBV3-1 (or the pseudogene TRBV3-2) and TRBJ1-2; the D is unclear. The CDR3 is 13 residues long. Trimming removed 1 base at V and 3 bases at J, with 6 bases between. CDR1 LGHDT and CDR2 YNNKEL come from the germline V gene (reference sequence). CDR3 sequence (DNA): TGTGCCAGCAGCCAAGCAAGAGACTATGGCTACACCTTC. This sequence encodes CASSQARDYGYTF.